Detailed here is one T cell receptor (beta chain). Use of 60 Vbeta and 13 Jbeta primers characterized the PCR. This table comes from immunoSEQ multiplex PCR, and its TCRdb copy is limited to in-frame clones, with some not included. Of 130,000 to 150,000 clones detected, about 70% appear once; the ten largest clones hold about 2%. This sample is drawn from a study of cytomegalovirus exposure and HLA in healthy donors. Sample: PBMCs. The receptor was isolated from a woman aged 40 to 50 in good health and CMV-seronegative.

This CDR3 is CASSLDREGEQYF. CDR3 in DNA: TGTGCCAGCAGCTTGGACAGGGAGGGGGAGCAGTACTTC. The J gene is TRBJ2-7, the V gene TRBV5-4, with D possibly being TRBD2 (7 bases). Germline lookup yields CDR1 SGHNT and CDR2 YYREEE (reference sequence). The V and J ends lost 0 bases and 7 bases respectively, with 11 bases between them. The length of the CDR3 is 13 residues.